These 18 T cell receptor beta chains share one sample of origin, sequenced in a study of blood T cell repertoires in COVID-19. Sequencing used immunoSEQ multiplex PCR; TCRdb keeps in-frame clones, though not all of them. The table includes 110,000 or so clones, over 75% detected once. The specimen sequenced was peripheral blood. These receptors all come from a woman between 65 and 79 years old with acute or convalescent COVID-19.

The chain employs TRBV28 and TRBJ2-1; perhaps TRBD2 as D (5 bases). Germline V gene lookup returns CDR1 MDHEN and CDR2 SYDVKM. Trimming pared 6 bases from V and 7 bases from J, leaving 19 bases between. The CDR3 runs to 15 residues. The CDR3 coding sequence is TGTGCCAGCAGCACGGCCGGGAATAGGATAAATGAGCAGTTCTTC. It codes for CASSTAGNRINEQFF. Full variable domain (rest looked up from reference TRBV28 and TRBJ2-1): DVKVTQSSRYLVKRTGEKVFLECVQDMDHENMFWYRQDPGLGLRLIYFSYDVKMKEKGDIPEGYSVSREKKERFSLILESASTNQTSMYLCASSTAGNRINEQFFGPGTRLTVL.

A few counts support this clone. V usage is TRBV13 and J usage is TRBJ2-3, with TRBD2 as a possible D gene (5 bases). This CDR3 has 15 residues. V lost 4 bases and J 6 bases, leaving 17 bases between the germline ends. Germline CDR1 is PRHDT and CDR2 is FYEKMQ (reference sequence). CDR3 DNA: TGTGCCAGCAGCTCACGAGGGCTAGCCTCGGATACGCAGTATTTT. This encodes CASSSRGLASDTQYF. The full variable domain, with the rest looked up from reference TRBV13 and TRBJ2-3, is AAGVIQSPRHLIKEKRETATLKCYPIPRHDTVYWYQQGPGQDPQFLISFYEKMQSDKGSIPDRFSAQQFSDYHSELNMSSLELGDSALYFCASSSRGLASDTQYFGPGTRLTVL.

The CDR3 here is CASSLGLAGGWADTQYF. The CDR3 nucleotides are TGCGCCAGCAGCTTGGGGCTAGCGGGAGGTTGGGCAGATACGCAGTATTTT. This chain links TRBV5-1 with TRBJ2-3, with 11 nucleotides matching TRBD2. The CDR3 covers 17 residues. From germline, CDR1 is SGHRS and CDR2 YFSETQ. Trimming removed 0 bases from V and 4 bases from J; junction bases left unmatched: 7.

The rearrangement links TRBV11-1 to TRBJ2-7; D is possibly TRBD1 (5 bases). Trimming stripped 5 bases from V and 2 bases from J, with 13 bases between. CDR3 length equals 14 residues. Germline V lookup: CDR1 SGHAT, CDR2 FQDESV (reference sequence). The CDR3 region has the DNA TGTGCCAGCAGCCTCGGACACTTAACCTACGAGCAGTACTTC. Its translation is CASSLGHLTYEQYF.

The rearrangement uses TRBV11-3 and TRBJ2-1; 9 bases are shared with TRBD2. CDR1 and CDR2 from the germline V gene are SGHNT and YENEEA. The ends lost 1 base at V and 6 bases at J; junction bases unmatched: 4. The CDR3 extends over 15 amino acids. The CDR3 DNA is TGTGCCAGCAGCTTAGTGGGGCGGGAGGGCAATGAGCAGTTCTTC. Its translation: CASSLVGREGNEQFF.

A single count supports this clone. The chain carries TRBV28 and TRBJ1-4, with D perhaps matching TRBD1 (6 bases). CDR1 is MDHEN, CDR2 SYDVKM, per germline. This CDR3 comprises 15 residues. Trimming took off 7 bases at V and 7 bases at J, with 19 bases between the two ends. Written as DNA, the CDR3 is TGTGCCAGCACCGAAGGGGGGGTAGGCCTTGAAAAACTGTTTTTT. This translates into CASTEGGVGLEKLFF.

The chain is built from TRBV18 and TRBJ2-1; weak D call: TRBD2 (6 bases). This CDR3 has 14 amino acids. Germline lookup yields CDR1 KGHSH and CDR2 LQKENI. V shed 2 bases and J shed 5 bases, with 10 bases lying between them. CDR3 DNA: TGTGCCAGCTCACCAGGGGGAGGAGACAATGAGCAGTTCTTC. The encoded protein is CASSPGGGDNEQFF.

The J gene is TRBJ1-4, the V gene TRBV25-1, with 7 bases identical to TRBD1. Germline trimming cut 3 bases from V and 5 bases from J; bases unmatched to any gene: 6. Germline values: CDR1 MGHDK, CDR2 SYGVNS. The CDR3 extends over 15 amino acids. The CDR3 loop reads CASSDRGQKNEKLFF. The CDR3 DNA sequence: TGTGCCAGCAGTGATAGGGGACAGAAGAATGAAAAACTGTTTTTT.

The gene calls are TRBV5-1 and TRBJ2-1; TRBD2 aligns across 11 bases. Germline lookup yields CDR1 SGHRS and CDR2 YFSETQ. With 7 bases clipped from V and 10 bases from J, the junction kept 10 bases outside the gene matches. This CDR3 comprises 14 residues. The chain's CDR3 is CASHGTSGGREQFF. Here the CDR3 DNA reads TGCGCCAGCCATGGGACTAGCGGTGGGAGAGAGCAGTTCTTC.

The V and J genes are TRBV9 and TRBJ2-6; D might be TRBD1 (6 bases). V lost 4 bases and J lost 0, with 8 bases in between. Looked up from germline, CDR1 is SGDLS and CDR2 is YYNGEE. CDR3 length: 15 amino acids. CDR3 protein: CASSLTGSGANVLTF. The CDR3 DNA reads as TGTGCCAGCAGCCTGACAGGCTCTGGGGCCAACGTCCTGACTTTC.

This clone was counted only a few times. The chain couples TRBV5-4 to TRBJ1-6; D is possibly TRBD1 (5 bases). Germline CDR1 SGHNT, CDR2 YYREEE (reference sequence). Trimming took 4 bases from V and 7 from J, leaving 12 bases between them. The length of the CDR3 is 14 residues. The CDR3 sequence is CASSPQDGNSPLHF. The CDR3 region has the DNA TGTGCCAGCAGCCCACAGGATGGCAATTCACCCCTCCACTTT.

The count of this clone is one. The gene calls are TRBV29-1 and TRBJ2-5, with 7 bases aligning to TRBD1. The trim removed 6 bases at V and 2 bases at J, leaving 18 bases unmatched. This CDR3 comprises 17 residues. Germline V lookup: CDR1 SQVTM, CDR2 ANQGSEA. For the CDR3, the DNA is TGCAGCGTCGACAGGCGCGCCGGGACAGCTCTTCAAGAGACCCAGTACTTC. It specifies CSVDRRAGTALQETQYF.

The rearrangement uses TRBV15 and TRBJ2-1; 14 bases are a match to TRBD2. Germline V lookup: CDR1 LNHNV, CDR2 YYDKDF (reference sequence). V lost 5 bases to trimming and J lost 9 bases; unmatched junction nucleotides: 6. The CDR3 covers 15 residues. Written as DNA, the CDR3 is TGTGCCACCAGCGACGGGACTAGCGGGAGAGCTGAGCAGTTCTTC. Translating gives CATSDGTSGRAEQFF. The whole variable domain, filled in from reference TRBV15 and TRBJ2-1, reads DAMVIQNPRYQVTQFGKPVTLSCSQTLNHNVMYWYQQKSSQAPKLLFHYYDKDFNNEADTPDNFQSRRPNTSFCFLDIRSPGLGDTAMYLCATSDGTSGRAEQFFGPGTRLTVL.

The genes are TRBV28 and TRBJ2-5, with TRBD1 identical over 10 bases. This CDR3 is built from 16 residues. V dropped 3 bases and J dropped 5; count of bases not matched to a gene: 9. CDR1 is MDHEN, CDR2 SYDVKM, per germline. The CDR3 sequence is CASSLVRQGAGETQYF. CDR3 DNA sequence: TGTGCCAGCAGTTTGGTCCGACAGGGGGCGGGGGAGACCCAGTACTTC.

This clone was recorded a few times. The chain links TRBV19 to TRBJ1-2, with D possibly TRBD1 on 6 matching bases. Trimming pared 9 bases from V and 4 bases from J, leaving 21 bases between. The CDR3 loop spans 15 amino acids. Per the germline V gene, CDR1 is LNHDA and CDR2 is SQIVND (reference sequence). CDR3 DNA sequence: TGTGCCAGCCGCCGGGACATTACCCGGAGCTATGGCTACACCTTC. It codes for CASRRDITRSYGYTF.

V usage is TRBV7-2 and J usage is TRBJ2-7; D perhaps matches TRBD1 (6 bases). This CDR3 region has 13 residues. Germline-derived CDR1 and CDR2 are SGHTA and FQGNSA. The V gene lost 5 bases and the J gene lost 6 bases, with 14 bases spanning the gap. CDR3 sequence: CASSNSLRGEQYF. The CDR3 DNA follows: TGTGCCAGCAGCAATAGTCTCAGGGGCGAGCAGTACTTC. Complete variable domain (other parts from reference TRBV7-2 and TRBJ2-7): GAGVSQSPSNKVTEKGKDVELRCDPISGHTALYWYRQSLGQGLEFLIYFQGNSAPDKSGLPSDRFSAERTGGSVSTLTIQRTQQEDSAVYLCASSNSLRGEQYFGPGTRLTVT.

This clone occurred once. This rearrangement joins TRBV6-6 to TRBJ1-6, with D possibly matching TRBD1 (5 bases). Trimming shortened V by 2 bases and J by 7 bases, and 12 bases separated the two germline ends. The V gene's germline CDR1 is MNHNY and CDR2 SVGAGI (reference sequence). The CDR3 spans 15 residues. CDR3 in DNA: TGTGCCAGCAGTTACGGGCAGGGAGGGAATTCACCCCTCCACTTT. This encodes CASSYGQGGNSPLHF.

The V and J genes are TRBV7-8 and TRBJ2-1; D is unresolved. V was cut by 4 bases and J by 0 bases, with 10 bases left in between. CDR1 and CDR2 from the germline V gene are SGHVS and FQNEAQ. CDR3 length: 15 amino acids. Written as DNA, the CDR3 is TGTGCCAGCAGCTACTCTACGCCCTCCTACAATGAGCAGTTCTTC. Its translation: CASSYSTPSYNEQFF. The variable domain in full, completed from reference TRBV7-8 and TRBJ2-1, reads GAGVSQSPRYKVAKRGQDVALRCDPISGHVSLFWYQQALGQGPEFLTYFQNEAQLDKSGLPSDRFFAERPEGSVSTLKIQRTQQEDSAVYLCASSYSTPSYNEQFFGPGTRLTVL.